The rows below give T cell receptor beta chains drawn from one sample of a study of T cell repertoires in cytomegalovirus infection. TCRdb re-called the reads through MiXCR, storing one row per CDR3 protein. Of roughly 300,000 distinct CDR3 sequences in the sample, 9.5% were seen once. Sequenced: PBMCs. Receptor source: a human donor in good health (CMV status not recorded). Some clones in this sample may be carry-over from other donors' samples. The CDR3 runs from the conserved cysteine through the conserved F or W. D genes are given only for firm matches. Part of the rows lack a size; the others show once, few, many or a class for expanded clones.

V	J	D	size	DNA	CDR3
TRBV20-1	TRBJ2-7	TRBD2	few	TGCAGTGCTAACCCTGCGGCGGGGGGTAAAGGTAGCGAGCAGTACTTC	CSANPAAGGKGSEQYF
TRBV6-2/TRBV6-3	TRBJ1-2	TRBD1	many	TGTGCCAGCAGTTACGTCGGGCAGGGGGCTCACTATGGCTACACCTTC	CASSYVGQGAHYGYTF
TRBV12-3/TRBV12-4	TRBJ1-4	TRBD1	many	TGTGCCAGCAGTCCACCTCTGAGACAGGGTAATGAAAAACTGTTTTTT	CASSPPLRQGNEKLFF
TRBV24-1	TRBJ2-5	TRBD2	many	TGTGCCACCAGTGATTTGGGAGGGACTAGGAAGACCCAGTACTTC	CATSDLGGTRKTQYF
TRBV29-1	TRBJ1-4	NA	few	TGCAGCGTTGGGACAGCCCTACGGGAAAAACTGTTTTTT	CSVGTALREKLFF
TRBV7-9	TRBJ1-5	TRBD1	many	TGTGCCAGCAGCTTAGTCGGGACAGGAAATCAGCCCCAGCATTTT	CASSLVGTGNQPQHF
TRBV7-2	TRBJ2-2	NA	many	TGTGCCAGCAGCTTAAATTGGGCGGGAAGTGCGAACACCGGGGAGCTGTTTTTT	CASSLNWAGSANTGELFF
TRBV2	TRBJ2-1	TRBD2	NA	TGTGCCAGCAGTGGAGCTAGCGGGGGCGAGGGGTTCTTC	CASSGASGGEGFF
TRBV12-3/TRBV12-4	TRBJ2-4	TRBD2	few	TGTGCCAGCAGTTTCTTAGCGGGGGCGGAGTACTTC	CASSFLAGAEYF
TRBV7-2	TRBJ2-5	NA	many	TGTGCCAGCAGCCCCAAAGAGACCCAGTACTTC	CASSPKETQYF
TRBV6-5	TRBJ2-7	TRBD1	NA	TGTGCCAGCAGTAACCGGGACAGCCTTCCCGAGCAGTACTTC	CASSNRDSLPEQYF
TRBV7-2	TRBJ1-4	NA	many	TGTGCCAGCAGCTCCCCAGGGACGGGACGAGAAAAACTGTTTTTT	CASSSPGTGREKLFF
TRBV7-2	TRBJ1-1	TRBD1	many	TGTGCCAGCAGCTTGAGGGACAGGGTTTCGGAGACTGAAGCTTTCTTT	CASSLRDRVSETEAFF
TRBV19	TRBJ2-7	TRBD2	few	TGTGCCACCGCGAGCGGGGCCCCCTACGAGCAGTACTTC	CATASGAPYEQYF
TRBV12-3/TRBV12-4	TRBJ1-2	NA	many	TGTGCCAGCAGACCGTGGGACGAGGGGGGAGATGGCTACACCTTC	CASRPWDEGGDGYTF
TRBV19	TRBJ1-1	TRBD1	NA	TGTGCCAGTATTATATTCCGGACAGGGCTTAACACTGAAGCTTTCTTT	CASIIFRTGLNTEAFF
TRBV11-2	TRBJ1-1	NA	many	TGTGCCAGCAGCTTTAACAGGGTGGACACTGAAGCTTTCTTT	CASSFNRVDTEAFF
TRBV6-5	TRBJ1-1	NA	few	TGTGCCAGCAGTTACTCTGGCAGGGGCAGCACTGAAGCTTTCTTT	CASSYSGRGSTEAFF
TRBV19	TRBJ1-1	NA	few	TGTGCCAGTAGTCACACAGGGTCTACTGAAGCTTTCTTT	CASSHTGSTEAFF
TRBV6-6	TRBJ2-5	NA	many	TGTGCCAGCAGTTACGGTGGGGAAGAGGGATCCACCCAAGAGACCCAGTACTTC	CASSYGGEEGSTQETQYF
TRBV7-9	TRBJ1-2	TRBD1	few	TGTGCCAGCAGCTCGGACAGGGGTGGTGGCTACACCTTC	CASSSDRGGGYTF
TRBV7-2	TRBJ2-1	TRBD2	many	TGTGCCAGCAGCTCTCCGACTAGCGGGAGGGTGGGGTACAATGAGCAGTTCTTC	CASSSPTSGRVGYNEQFF
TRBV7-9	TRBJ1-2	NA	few	TGTGCCAGCAGCCCGACGGCGGCGGCTGGCTACACCTTC	CASSPTAAAGYTF
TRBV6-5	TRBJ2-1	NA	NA	TGTGCCAGCAGTACTACAGGGTCGGGATACAATGAGCAGTTCTTC	CASSTTGSGYNEQFF
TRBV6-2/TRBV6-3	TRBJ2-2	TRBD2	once	TGTGCCAGCAGTTACGAACTTCTGGCTAGCGGGATGAACACCGGGGAGCTGTTTTTT	CASSYELLASGMNTGELFF
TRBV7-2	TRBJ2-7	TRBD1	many	TGTGCCAGCAGCTTTCCAGGGGGATACGAGCAGTACTTC	CASSFPGGYEQYF
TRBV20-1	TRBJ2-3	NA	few	TGCAGTGCTAGAGATCCCGACGGCACAGATACGCAGTATTTT	CSARDPDGTDTQYF
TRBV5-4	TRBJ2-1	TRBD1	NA	TGTGCCAGCAGCCATGTACCGGGACAGGCGTCCTACAATGAGCAGTTCTTC	CASSHVPGQASYNEQFF
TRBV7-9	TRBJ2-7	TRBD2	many	TGTGCCAGCAGCGACCGGGGGGTGGCTAACGAGCAGTACTTC	CASSDRGVANEQYF
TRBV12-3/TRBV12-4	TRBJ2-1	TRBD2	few	TGTGCCAGCAGCGCGGGAGGACACAATGAGCAGTTCTTC	CASSAGGHNEQFF
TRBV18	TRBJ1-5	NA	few	TGTGCCAGCTCACCCCAGAACACACAGGGCTTACTGCGTAGAAATCAGCCCCAGCATTTT	CASSPQNTQGLLRRNQPQHF
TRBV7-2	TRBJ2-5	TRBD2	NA	TGTGCCAGCAGCTTAGGGGGACTAGCGGGAGGGGAGACCCAGTACTTC	CASSLGGLAGGETQYF
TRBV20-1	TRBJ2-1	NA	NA	TGCAGTCCCGGGGAGCAGTTCTTC	CSPGEQFF
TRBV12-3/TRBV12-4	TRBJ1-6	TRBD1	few	TGTGCCAGCAGTTTATCCCAGGGGGCAGAATCACCCCTCCACTTT	CASSLSQGAESPLHF
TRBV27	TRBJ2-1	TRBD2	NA	TGTGCCAGCAGTTTAGGGGCTAGCGGGAGCAATGAGCAGTTCTTC	CASSLGASGSNEQFF